This T cell receptor (beta chain) was captured by sequencing in a study of shared clonotypes between healthy human individuals. Germline lookup yields CDR1 MGHDK and CDR2 SYGVNS. V gave up 3 bases and J gave up 5 bases, with 7 bases separating them. The CDR3 covers 12 residues. Sequenced by immunoSEQ multiplex PCR; TCRdb stores in-frame clones only, minus some. The sample includes around 2.3 million clones, approximately 96% of them seen just once. As regards this clone: Other DNA sequences in the sample encode the same CDR3.

The sample taken for sequencing was naive CD4+ T cells sorted from blood. Sample subset: CD45RA+ positively selected. This sequence originates from a young man in good health. This chain connects TRBV25-1 to TRBJ1-2; TRBD1 is a possible D gene (5 bases). CDR3 DNA: TGTGCCAGCAGTGACAGGGTGTATGGCTACACCTTC. Translation: CASSDRVYGYTF.